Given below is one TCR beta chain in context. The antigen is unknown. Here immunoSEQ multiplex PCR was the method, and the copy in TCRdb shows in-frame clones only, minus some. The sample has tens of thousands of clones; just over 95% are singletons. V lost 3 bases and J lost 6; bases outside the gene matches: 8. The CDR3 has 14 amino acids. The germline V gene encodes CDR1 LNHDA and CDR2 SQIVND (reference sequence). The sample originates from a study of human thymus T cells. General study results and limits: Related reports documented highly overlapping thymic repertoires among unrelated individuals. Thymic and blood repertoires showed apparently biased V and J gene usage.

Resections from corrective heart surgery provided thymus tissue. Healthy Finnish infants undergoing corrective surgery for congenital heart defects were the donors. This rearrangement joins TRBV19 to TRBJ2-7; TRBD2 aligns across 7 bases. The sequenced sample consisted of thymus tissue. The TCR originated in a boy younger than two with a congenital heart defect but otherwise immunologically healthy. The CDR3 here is CASSIGAGVAEQYF. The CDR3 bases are TGTGCCAGTAGTATTGGGGCGGGAGTGGCCGAGCAGTACTTC. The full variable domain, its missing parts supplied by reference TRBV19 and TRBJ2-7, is DGGITQSPKYLFRKEGQNVTLSCEQNLNHDAMYWYRQDPGQGLRLIYYSQIVNDFQKGDIAEGYSVSREKKESFPLTVTSAQKNPTAFYLCASSIGAGVAEQYFGPGTRLTVT.